The rows below give T cell receptor beta chains drawn from one sample of a study of cytomegalovirus exposure and HLA in healthy donors. Some clones are missing from TCRdb's copy, which holds only in-frame ones; the method was immunoSEQ multiplex PCR. The sample holds 140,000 to 150,000 clones, approximately 78% seen once. Sequenced input: PBMCs. The origin of the receptors is a woman between 18 and 30 years old in good health and CMV-seropositive. The conserved cysteine and the conserved F or W are not part of the CDR3 here.

CDR3 | V
ASSQGTGKTIY | TRBV4-1
ASSQEGRGQETQY | TRBV7-2
ASSPEGRGGSQPQH | TRBV7-9
SSSLLAGGRSYEQY | TRBV7-9
ASIRPGQKSSYEQY | TRBV5-8
ASSFSSSGAYEQY | TRBV11-2
ASSIGGQPQH | TRBV19
ASSEGQGENIQY | TRBV7-2
ASSQRTGNSPLH | TRBV5-1
ASSLGAVNTYEQY | TRBV7-9
ASGFPDRAAQY | TRBV7-9
ASSRPTGQGYGYT | TRBV6-6
ASSQGTRGGGQETQY | TRBV14
ASSGPWTGATPTDTQY | TRBV19
ASVHRGITDEQF | TRBV19
ASKEGGNEKLF | TRBV5-1
ASSIDPPGEQY | TRBV19
ASSVGTSGGNEQF | TRBV5-1
ASSYGQGLGGNTIY | TRBV11-2
ASSRRVGQPNSYEQY | TRBV7-2
ASSVGHARGTGELF | TRBV9
ASSEWGKSQPQH | TRBV25-1
ASSPALGANGYSNQPQH | TRBV18
SVAFLGGSGGQANEQF | TRBV29-1
ASSETGGGQETQY | TRBV6-1
ASIPPPDRGEGYEQY | TRBV27
ASSFGQGRVKLF | TRBV5-8
ASSPGQGTEQY | TRBV5-4
ASSADSYEQY | TRBV5-1
ASSNEGLNQPQH | TRBV19
ASSLSGGETQY | TRBV27
ASSPDRERNQPQH | TRBV7-9
ASSLARFDTEAF | TRBV11-1
ASSAAGPNEKLF | TRBV6-5
ASSLDRGNTDTQY | TRBV7-2
ASQGTSNQPQH | TRBV6-5
ASSYSTGGGQPQH | TRBV6-5
ATMGQGFLETQY | TRBV28
ASSLDGAGEVPQF | TRBV5-1
ASSSRGGIDAGELF | TRBV27
ASSDYRSDSPLH | TRBV2
ASSYGQGDNEKLF | TRBV6-6
ASSQGTGVGTDTQY | TRBV4-1
ASSSGPFGSEQY | TRBV6-1
ASSQSAGFLETQY | TRBV23-1
ASSVDRANEQF | TRBV18
SVHPTGVNEKLF | TRBV29-1
ASRRTGATNEKLF | TRBV6-6
ASSPRGTYEQY | TRBV18